The clone carrying this T cell receptor (beta chain) was counted at least ten times. The antigen remains undetermined. This sample is part of a study of CD8+CD57+ T cells in acquired aplastic anemia. Across the whole study: The sorted CD4+ and CD8+ cells yielded an average around 3.2 ug of DNA. Read counts for CD4+ cells (from healthy donors) averaged roughly 10 million. Whole-study results and caveats: Comparison of patients with controls identified approximately 28 shared CD8+ CDR3 sequences. Between patients and controls, CD8+ Simpson's diversity did not vary significantly.

This CDR3 contains 14 residues. Looked up from germline, CDR1 is LNHDA and CDR2 is SQIVND (reference sequence). With 6 bases clipped from V and 3 bases from J, the junction kept 7 bases outside the gene matches. Genomic DNA constituted the template upon which TCR beta VDJ and CDR3 profiling was performed. TCRdb fed the reads into MiXCR, producing one record per CDR3 protein. The table shows about 210,000 distinct CDR3 sequences, with roughly 55% occurring only once. The sequenced sample was sorted CD4+, CD8+, or CD8+CD57+ T cells (not recorded which) from PBMCs. This TCR was sampled from a human donor in good health. V usage is TRBV19 and J usage is TRBJ1-1; 7 nucleotides agree with TRBD1. The CDR3 loop is CASRRQGPDTEAFF. The CDR3 DNA sequence: TGTGCCAGTAGGCGACAGGGTCCGGACACTGAAGCTTTCTTT.